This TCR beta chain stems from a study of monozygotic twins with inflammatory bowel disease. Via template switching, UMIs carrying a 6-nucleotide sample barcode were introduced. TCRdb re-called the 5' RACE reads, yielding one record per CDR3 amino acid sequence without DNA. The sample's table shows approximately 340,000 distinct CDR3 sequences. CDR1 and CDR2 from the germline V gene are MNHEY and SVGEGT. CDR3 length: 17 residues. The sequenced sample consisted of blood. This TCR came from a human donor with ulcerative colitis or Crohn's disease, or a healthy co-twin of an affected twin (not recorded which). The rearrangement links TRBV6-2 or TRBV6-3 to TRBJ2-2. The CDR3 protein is CATLSSSGLPNTGELFF.